The 26 T cell receptor beta chains below all came from one sample that was sequenced in a study of T cell responses to AZD1222 COVID-19 vaccine. Method: immunoSEQ multiplex PCR; TCRdb's copy keeps in-frame clones and lacks some. The sample yields some 150,000 clones, roughly 91% seen once. The sample consisted of peripheral blood, taken on day 0 of AZD1222 vaccination. The receptors were gathered from an adult in good health.

J is TRBJ1-2 and V is TRBV3-1 (or the pseudogene TRBV3-2); perhaps TRBD1 as D (5 bases). This CDR3 has 17 residues. Germline CDR1 reads LGHDT; CDR2 reads YNNKEL (reference sequence). The V end lost 0 bases, the J end lost 8 bases, and 22 bases lay between the germline ends. In DNA, the CDR3 is TGTGCCAGCAGCCAAGAATTATTCGGGGGAACCTTTTGGGGCTACACCTTC. Translation: CASSQELFGGTFWGYTF.

J is TRBJ1-6 and V is TRBV2; D perhaps matches TRBD1 (6 bases). Germline CDR1 is SNHLY and CDR2 is FYNNEI. This CDR3 has 15 amino acids. V shed 6 bases and J shed 10 bases, with 19 bases lying between them. CDR3 nucleotides: TGTGCCAGCAGCCCGGAGGGGGGGGGTCAATCACCCCTCCACTTT. Translating gives CASSPEGGGQSPLHF.

This chain uses TRBV18 with TRBJ2-1, with 7 positions matching TRBD2. The CDR3 loop spans 16 amino acids. CDR1 KGHSH and CDR2 LQKENI come from the germline V gene. The V segment lost 0 bases and the J segment 1 base; nucleotides outside the gene matches: 3. This CDR3 reads CASSPPGRASYNEQFF. In DNA form, the CDR3 reads TGTGCCAGCTCACCACCGGGGAGGGCGTCCTACAATGAGCAGTTCTTC. The full variable domain, rest sourced from reference TRBV18 and TRBJ2-1, is NAGVMQNPRHLVRRRGQEARLRCSPMKGHSHVYWYRQLPEEGLKFMVYLQKENIIDESGMPKERFSAEFPKEGPSILRIQQVVRGDSAAYFCASSPPGRASYNEQFFGPGTRLTVL.

The sample holds a few counts of this clone. This chain connects TRBV2 to TRBJ1-1; TRBD1 agrees at 7 bases. Looked up from germline, CDR1 is SNHLY and CDR2 is FYNNEI. The CDR3 has 14 amino acids. V lost 4 bases and J lost 8; bases outside the gene matches: 10. For the CDR3, the DNA is TGTGCCAGCAGTGCAATCACAGGGGCCGCAGAAGCTTTCTTT. Its protein is CASSAITGAAEAFF.

Comment on this clone: The sample holds other DNA sequences that translate to the same CDR3. This chain uses TRBV5-1 with TRBJ2-2; D unresolved. Looked up from germline, CDR1 is SGHRS and CDR2 is YFSETQ. The CDR3 totals 11 residues. The germline V and J ends were trimmed by 1 base and 6 bases, with 1 base remaining between them. The DNA for the CDR3 is TGCGCCAGCAGCTTGTCCGGGGAGCTGTTTTTT. It is translated as CASSLSGELFF.

The chain joins TRBV11-2 to TRBJ1-1; no clear D gene. V shed 1 base and J shed 3 bases, with 9 bases lying between them. Germline V gene data show CDR1 as SGHAT and CDR2 as FQNNGV. The CDR3 runs 14 residues. The CDR3 DNA follows: TGTGCCAGCAGCTTAGCCCCTGTGGACACTGAAGCTTTCTTT. It encodes CASSLAPVDTEAFF.

The V call is TRBV4-1, the J call TRBJ1-1; D unresolved. Germline lookup yields CDR1 MGHRA and CDR2 YSYEKL. V shed 4 bases and J shed 8 bases, with 8 bases lying between them. The CDR3 length is 11 residues. CDR3 coding DNA: TGCGCCAGCAGCCGAGAAAGAGAAGCTTTCTTT. Translated: CASSREREAFF.

This clone was picked up a small number of times. The V gene is TRBV6-4, the J gene TRBJ2-2, with D unresolved. The CDR3 runs to 13 residues. The V gene's germline CDR1 is MRHNA and CDR2 SNTAGT. Between the trimmed V and J ends, which lost 8 bases and 4 bases, there was a span of 11 bases. In DNA form, the CDR3 reads TGTGCCAGCCTCCCTAGAGGCACCGGGGAGCTGTTTTTT. The encoded protein is CASLPRGTGELFF.

V and J are TRBV3-1 (or the pseudogene TRBV3-2) and TRBJ1-6; TRBD1 is a possible D gene (5 bases). Germline assignment: CDR1 LGHDT and CDR2 YNNKEL (reference sequence). With 6 bases removed from V and 3 bases from J, the gap between germline ends came to 9 bases. The CDR3 extends over 14 amino acids. The CDR3 protein is CASRKDNYNSPLHF. The CDR3 coding sequence is TGTGCCAGCAGAAAGGACAACTATAATTCACCCCTCCACTTT.

This clone was detected a few times. The CDR3 DNA is TGCAGTGCTGGCGAAGCCCGAGCTTTCTTT. Amino acid sequence: CSAGEARAFF. The gene calls are TRBV20-1 and TRBJ1-1; D is undetermined. Trimming cost V 5 bases and J 10 bases, with 11 bases left between them. The CDR3 sequence is 10 residues long. Germline V lookup: CDR1 DFQATT, CDR2 SNEGSKA (reference sequence).

The rearrangement joins TRBV7-9 to TRBJ1-6; 7 nucleotides match TRBD1. CDR3 length equals 16 residues. Looked up from germline, CDR1 is SEHNR and CDR2 is FQNEAQ (reference sequence). Trimming at V came to 5 bases and at J to 5 bases, leaving 9 bases not matched to a gene. In DNA, the CDR3 is TGTGCCAGCAGCACCATGACAGGGTTCCATAATTCACCCCTCCACTTT. Amino acids: CASSTMTGFHNSPLHF.

This clone was seen only a few times. The chain uses TRBV19 and TRBJ1-5, with 8 bases fitting TRBD1. This CDR3 has 15 amino acids. V shed 6 bases and J 2 bases; nucleotides not matched to a gene: 6. Germline V gives CDR1 LNHDA, CDR2 SQIVND (reference sequence). The CDR3: CASSRQGKGNQPQHF. The CDR3 bases are TGTGCCAGTAGCCGACAGGGGAAGGGCAATCAGCCCCAGCATTTT.

V gene TRBV6-4 combines with J gene TRBJ1-2; maybe TRBD1 (5 bases). The germline CDR1 and CDR2 sequences are MRHNA and SNTAGT. V dropped 6 bases and J dropped 8 bases, with 16 bases sitting between them. The CDR3 totals 13 residues. CDR3 sequence: CASSPDSQQGYTF. In DNA, the CDR3 is TGTGCCAGCAGCCCCGACAGCCAGCAAGGCTACACCTTC.

J is TRBJ2-1 and V is TRBV18; TRBD2 matches at 10 bases. The CDR3 runs to 16 residues. Trimming cost V 3 bases and J 5 bases; bases outside gene matches: 7. Germline-derived CDR1 and CDR2 are KGHSH and LQKENI. The DNA of the CDR3 is TGTGCCAGCTCACCCCCCGGGACTAGCGTCAACAATGAGCAGTTCTTC. Its translation is CASSPPGTSVNNEQFF. Supplemented by reference TRBV18 and TRBJ2-1, the full variable domain reads NAGVMQNPRHLVRRRGQEARLRCSPMKGHSHVYWYRQLPEEGLKFMVYLQKENIIDESGMPKERFSAEFPKEGPSILRIQQVVRGDSAAYFCASSPPGTSVNNEQFFGPGTRLTVL.

The chain uses TRBV6-5 and TRBJ1-5, with TRBD1 identical over 7 bases. The J segment lost 4 bases and the V segment lost 5 bases, leaving 8 bases of the junction unmatched. This CDR3 comprises 15 residues. From germline, CDR1 is MNHEY and CDR2 SVGAGI. Here the CDR3 DNA reads TGTGCCAGCAGTCCGACAGGGCAATTGAATCAGCCCCAGCATTTT. Its protein product is CASSPTGQLNQPQHF.

This clone was counted once. The chain carries TRBV18 and TRBJ2-2; D might be TRBD1 or TRBD2, each matching 5 bases. CDR3 length equals 14 residues. Deletions cut 4 bases from V and 5 bases from J, with 11 bases between. Germline CDR1 is KGHSH and CDR2 is LQKENI. CDR3 coding DNA: TGTGCCAGCTCACTTGAGGGGTGGACCGGGGAGCTGTTTTTT. It encodes CASSLEGWTGELFF.

V is TRBV5-6 and J is TRBJ2-7, with TRBD2 as a possible D gene (6 bases). Per the germline V gene, CDR1 is SGHDT and CDR2 is YYEEEE. V gave up 1 base and J gave up 2 bases, with 10 bases separating them. The CDR3 has 14 residues. In DNA, the CDR3 is TGTGCCAGCAGCTTGATCGGCGGGACCTACGAGCAGTACTTC. Translated: CASSLIGGTYEQYF. The complete variable domain, with remaining parts taken from reference TRBV5-6 and TRBJ2-7, reads DAGVTQSPTHLIKTRGQQVTLRCSPKSGHDTVSWYQQALGQGPQFIFQYYEEEERQRGNFPDRFSGHQFPNYSSELNVNALLLGDSALYLCASSLIGGTYEQYFGPGTRLTVT.

DNA for the CDR3: TGTGCCAGCAGCTGGACAGGGGGCAGCTACAATGAGCAGTTCTTC. Translated: CASSWTGGSYNEQFF. The gene calls are TRBV5-4 and TRBJ2-1, with 11 positions matching TRBD1. The V and J ends lost 3 bases and 3 bases, in that order; junction bases with no gene match: 2. The germline V gene has CDR1 SGHNT and CDR2 YYREEE (reference sequence). CDR3 length: 15 amino acids.

J is TRBJ1-2 and V is TRBV9; 7 positions match TRBD1. CDR3 length: 18 amino acids. The J segment lost 2 bases and the V segment lost 6 bases, leaving 19 bases of the junction unmatched. Germline lookup yields CDR1 SGDLS and CDR2 YYNGEE. The CDR3 coding sequence is TGTGCCAGCAATTTACCCCGAGGTCACAGGGGCTCCAACTATGGCTACACCTTC. Its protein product is CASNLPRGHRGSNYGYTF.

The V gene is TRBV4-1, the J gene TRBJ1-2; no clear D gene. Germline V CDR1 and CDR2: MGHRA, YSYEKL. CDR3 size: 14 residues. Trimming took off 1 base at V and 4 bases at J, with 10 bases between the two ends. The CDR3 DNA sequence: TGCGCCAGCAGCCAAGGGCTTGGGTCCTATGGCTACACCTTC. It yields the protein CASSQGLGSYGYTF.

The chain recombines TRBV30 with TRBJ2-1; TRBD2 agrees at 10 bases. From germline, CDR1 is GTSNPN and CDR2 SVGIG (reference sequence). The CDR3 loop spans 15 amino acids. The trim removed 4 bases at V and 6 bases at J, leaving 9 bases unmatched. The CDR3 loop is CAWIRGSGRGNEQFF. CDR3 nucleotides: TGTGCCTGGATAAGGGGGAGCGGGAGGGGCAATGAGCAGTTCTTC.

The V call is TRBV11-2, the J call TRBJ2-3; 11 bases line up with TRBD2. Trimming removed 4 bases from V and 1 base from J; junction bases left unmatched: 7. The CDR3 is made up of 17 amino acids. CDR1 and CDR2 (germline): SGHAT, FQNNGV. The DNA of the CDR3 is TGTGCCAGCAGCTACACTAGCGGGAGCGGTGGCACAGATACGCAGTATTTT. It is translated as CASSYTSGSGGTDTQYF.

This chain joins TRBV10-1 and TRBJ2-7, with a weak D call TRBD1 (6 bases). The V end was cut by 2 bases, the J end by 2 bases, with 10 bases between. CDR3 size: 14 residues. Germline values: CDR1 WNHNN, CDR2 SYGVQD (reference sequence). The CDR3 DNA sequence: TGCGCCAGCAGTGAGACGGCAGGGGCCTACGAGCAGTACTTC. This gives the protein CASSETAGAYEQYF.

The chain employs TRBV10-2 and TRBJ1-2, with a weak D call TRBD1 (5 bases). This CDR3 spans 16 amino acids. Trimming cost V 2 bases and J 4 bases, with 17 bases left between them. The germline V gene has CDR1 WSHSY and CDR2 SAAADI. The CDR3 bases are TGCGCCAGCAGTGAGCCCGGCAGGGATGTGACCTATGGCTACACCTTC. Translated: CASSEPGRDVTYGYTF.

This clone was seen only once. The chain links TRBV7-2 to TRBJ2-7, with 12 bases that match TRBD2. Trimming cost V 1 base and J 7 bases; bases outside gene matches: 5. The CDR3 contains 15 residues. Germline lookup yields CDR1 SGHTA and CDR2 FQGNSA. As DNA, the CDR3 is TGTGCCAGCAGCTTAGACGCCACTAGCGGGAGGGAGCAGTACTTC. Encoded protein: CASSLDATSGREQYF.

The rearrangement links TRBV2 to TRBJ1-1; D not resolved. This CDR3 contains 11 residues. V lost 8 bases and J lost 1, with 5 bases in between. The germline CDR1 and CDR2 sequences are SNHLY and FYNNEI. This CDR3 is CASWRNTEAFF. The CDR3 nucleotides are TGTGCCAGCTGGAGGAACACTGAAGCTTTCTTT.